This TCR beta chain appears in the sequencing data of a study of T-cell reconstitution after alpha-beta-depleted transplantation in children. Molecular barcoding with unique molecular identifiers was used for the TCRbeta library. MiXCR, run by TCRdb on the PCR reads, gives a single entry per CDR3 protein. Of 100,000 to 120,000 distinct CDR3 sequences detected, 10% appear once; the ten largest clones hold more than 7%. This clonotype occurred a few times. Trimming took 3 bases from V and 3 from J; bases not matched to a gene: 4. Per germline, CDR1 KGHSH and CDR2 LQKENI. This CDR3 spans 14 amino acids. This chain uses TRBV18 with TRBJ2-7; TRBD1 matches at 8 bases. The sample consisted of PBMCs from the stem cell graft donor, taken from the stem cell graft. The receptor's source is a human donor who donated a stem cell graft to a child with acute lymphoblastic leukemia. CDR3 nucleotides: TGTGCCAGCTCACCCCGGACAGGGCACTACGAGCAGTACTTC. Protein sequence: CASSPRTGHYEQYF. The whole variable domain, filled in from reference TRBV18 and TRBJ2-7, reads NAGVMQNPRHLVRRRGQEARLRCSPMKGHSHVYWYRQLPEEGLKFMVYLQKENIIDESGMPKERFSAEFPKEGPSILRIQQVVRGDSAAYFCASSPRTGHYEQYFGPGTRLTVT.